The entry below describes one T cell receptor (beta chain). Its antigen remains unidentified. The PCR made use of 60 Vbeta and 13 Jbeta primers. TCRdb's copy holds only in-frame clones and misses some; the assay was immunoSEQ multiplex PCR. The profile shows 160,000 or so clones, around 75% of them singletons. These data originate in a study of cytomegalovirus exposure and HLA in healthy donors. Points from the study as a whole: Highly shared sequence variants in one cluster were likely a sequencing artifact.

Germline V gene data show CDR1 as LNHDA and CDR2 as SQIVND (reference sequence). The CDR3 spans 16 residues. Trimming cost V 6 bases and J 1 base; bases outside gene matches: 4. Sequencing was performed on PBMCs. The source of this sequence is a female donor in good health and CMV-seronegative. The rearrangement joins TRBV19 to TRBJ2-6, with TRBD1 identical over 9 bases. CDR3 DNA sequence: TGTGCCAGTAGGGGACAGGGAAGGTCTGGGGCCAACGTCCTGACTTTC. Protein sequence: CASRGQGRSGANVLTF.